The clone carrying this TCR beta chain was picked up a small number of times. Germline V gene lookup returns CDR1 SQVTM and CDR2 ANQGSEA. Trimming cost V 6 bases and J 3 bases, with 14 bases left between them. The CDR3 has 13 residues. Using a J-beta primer mix together with a sample-barcoded 5' primer, a second PCR was run for roughly 7 to 12 cycles. TCRdb passed the 5' RACE reads through MiXCR, listing each CDR3 protein once. Of nearly 800,000 distinct CDR3 sequences listed, around a quarter were seen once; the top ten hold more than 3%. The sample originates from a study of blood T cells in healthy people across ages. Another study also made use of these data, one on T cells of mothers and their children.

This TCR derives from a boy under 18 in good health. This chain links TRBV29-1 with TRBJ1-1; D is possibly TRBD1 (5 bases). The sequenced material came from blood. CDR3 coding DNA: TGCAGCGTCGTTAGACAGTTAGACACTGAAGCTTTCTTT. It is translated as CSVVRQLDTEAFF. Full variable domain (remainder filled in from reference TRBV29-1 and TRBJ1-1): SAVISQKPSRDICQRGTSLTIQCQVDSQVTMMFWYRQQPGQSLTLIATANQGSEATYESGFVIDKFPISRPNLTFSTLTVSNMSPEDSSIYLCSVVRQLDTEAFFGQGTRLTVV.